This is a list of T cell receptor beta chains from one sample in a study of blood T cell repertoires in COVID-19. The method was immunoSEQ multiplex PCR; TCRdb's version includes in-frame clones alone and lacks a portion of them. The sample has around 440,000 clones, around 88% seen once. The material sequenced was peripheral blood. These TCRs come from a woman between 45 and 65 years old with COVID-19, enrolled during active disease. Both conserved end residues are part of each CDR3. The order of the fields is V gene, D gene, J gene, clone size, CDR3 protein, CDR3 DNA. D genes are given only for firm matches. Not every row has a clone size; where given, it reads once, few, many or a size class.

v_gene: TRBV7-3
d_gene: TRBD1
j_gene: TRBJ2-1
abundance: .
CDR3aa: CASSSTGADNEQFF
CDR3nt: TGTGCCAGCAGCTCCACAGGGGCGGACAATGAGCAGTTCTTC

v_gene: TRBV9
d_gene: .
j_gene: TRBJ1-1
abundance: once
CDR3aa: CASSVTGSRGTEAFF
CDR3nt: TGTGCCAGCAGCGTAACTGGCAGTCGCGGGACTGAAGCTTTCTTT

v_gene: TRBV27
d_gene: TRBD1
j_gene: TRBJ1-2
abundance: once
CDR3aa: CASSTGVGGYTF
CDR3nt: TGTGCCAGCAGTACAGGGGTTGGCGGCTACACCTTC

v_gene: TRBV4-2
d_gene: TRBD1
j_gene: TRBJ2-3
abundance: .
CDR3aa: CASSARQGAADTQYF
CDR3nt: TGTGCCAGCAGCGCGAGACAGGGGGCAGCAGATACGCAGTATTTT

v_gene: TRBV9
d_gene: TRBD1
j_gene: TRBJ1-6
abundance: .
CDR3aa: CASSPRDRYNSPLHF
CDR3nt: TGTGCCAGCAGCCCCCGGGACAGATATAATTCACCCCTCCACTTT

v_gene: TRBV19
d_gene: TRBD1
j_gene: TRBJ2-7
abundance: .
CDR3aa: CASSLLGQGPYEQYF
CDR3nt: TGTGCCAGTAGCCTTCTGGGACAGGGCCCCTACGAGCAGTACTTC

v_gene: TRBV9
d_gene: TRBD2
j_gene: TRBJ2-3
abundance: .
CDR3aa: CASSSRLAETQYF
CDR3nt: TGTGCCAGCAGCTCCCGACTAGCGGAGACGCAGTATTTT

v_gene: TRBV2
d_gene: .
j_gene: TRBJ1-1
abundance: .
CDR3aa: CATSVSQGFGTEAFF
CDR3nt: TGTGCTACTTCAGTATCCCAGGGGTTCGGCACTGAAGCTTTCTTT

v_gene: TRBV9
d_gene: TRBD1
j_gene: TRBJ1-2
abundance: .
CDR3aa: CASSKGQGEQRANYGYTF
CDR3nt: TGTGCCAGCAGCAAGGGACAGGGCGAGCAAAGAGCTAACTATGGCTACACCTTC

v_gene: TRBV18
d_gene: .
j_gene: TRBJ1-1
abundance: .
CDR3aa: CASSPGGNTEAFF
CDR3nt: TGTGCCAGCTCCCCCGGGGGGAACACTGAAGCTTTCTTT

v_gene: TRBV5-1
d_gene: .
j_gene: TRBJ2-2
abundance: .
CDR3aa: CASSLTGGDTGELFF
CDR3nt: TGCGCCAGCAGCTTGACGGGCGGGGACACCGGGGAGCTGTTTTTT

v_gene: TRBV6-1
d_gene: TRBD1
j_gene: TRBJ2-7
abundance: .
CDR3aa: CASSEIGDRNEQYF
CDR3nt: TGTGCCAGCAGTGAAATCGGGGACAGGAACGAGCAGTACTTC

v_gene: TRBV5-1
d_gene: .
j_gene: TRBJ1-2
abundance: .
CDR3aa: CASSLADRRNYGYTF
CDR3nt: TGCGCCAGCAGCTTGGCCGACAGGCGGAATTATGGCTACACCTTC

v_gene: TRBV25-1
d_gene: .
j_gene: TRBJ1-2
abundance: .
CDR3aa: CASSEYGDIDYGYTF
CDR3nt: TGTGCCAGCAGTGAATATGGGGACATTGACTATGGCTACACCTTC

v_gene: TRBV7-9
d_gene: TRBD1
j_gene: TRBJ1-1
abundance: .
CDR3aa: CASSLSGGGSEAFF
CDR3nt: TGTGCCAGCAGCCTGTCAGGGGGAGGCTCTGAAGCTTTCTTT

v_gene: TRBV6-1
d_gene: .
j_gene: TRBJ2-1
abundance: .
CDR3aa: CASSEEAVGSYNEQFF
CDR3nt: TGTGCCAGCAGTGAAGAAGCGGTTGGCTCCTACAATGAGCAGTTCTTC

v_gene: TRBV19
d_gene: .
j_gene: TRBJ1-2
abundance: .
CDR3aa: CASSPGLHYGYTF
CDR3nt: TGTGCCAGTAGCCCCGGACTCCACTATGGCTACACCTTC

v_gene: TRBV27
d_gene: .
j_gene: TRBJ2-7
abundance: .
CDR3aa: CASSLGREDEQYF
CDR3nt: TGTGCCAGCAGTTTGGGCAGGGAGGACGAGCAGTACTTC

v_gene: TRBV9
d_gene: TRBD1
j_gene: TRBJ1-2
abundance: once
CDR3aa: CASSVGETGQGYGYTF
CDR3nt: TGTGCCAGCAGCGTAGGGGAGACAGGGCAAGGGTATGGCTACACCTTC

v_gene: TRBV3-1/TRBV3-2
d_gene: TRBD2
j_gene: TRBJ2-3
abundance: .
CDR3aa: CASSRLAAIAGDTQYF
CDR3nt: TGTGCCAGCAGCCGGCTAGCGGCTATCGCGGGAGATACGCAGTATTTT

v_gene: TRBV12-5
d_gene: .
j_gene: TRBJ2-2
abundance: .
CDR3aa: CASANRVAGLTGELFF
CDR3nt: TGTGCTAGTGCCAACCGCGTGGCAGGATTAACCGGGGAGCTGTTTTTT

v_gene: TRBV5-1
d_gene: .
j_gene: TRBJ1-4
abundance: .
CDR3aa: CASSLAQRQEKLFF
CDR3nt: TGCGCCAGCAGCTTGGCACAGCGGCAAGAAAAACTGTTTTTT

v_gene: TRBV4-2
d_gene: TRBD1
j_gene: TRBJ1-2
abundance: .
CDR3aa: CASSHPSVGGTEGYTF
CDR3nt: TGTGCCAGCAGCCACCCATCGGTGGGCGGGACAGAAGGCTACACCTTC

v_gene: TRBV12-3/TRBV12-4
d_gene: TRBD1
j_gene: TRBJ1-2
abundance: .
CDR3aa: CASSAGRRGGYTF
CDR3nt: TGTGCCAGCAGCGCGGGCCGCAGGGGGGGCTACACCTTC

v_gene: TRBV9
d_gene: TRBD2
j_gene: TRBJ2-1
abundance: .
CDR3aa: CASTGTSGASSYNEQFF
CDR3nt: TGTGCCAGTACCGGGACTAGCGGGGCCAGCTCCTACAATGAGCAGTTCTTC

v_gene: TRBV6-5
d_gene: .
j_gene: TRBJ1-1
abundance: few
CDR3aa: CASSLVANTEAFF
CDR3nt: TGTGCCAGCAGCCTGGTAGCGAACACTGAAGCTTTCTTT

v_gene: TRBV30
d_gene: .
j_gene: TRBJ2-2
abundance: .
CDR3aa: CAWSLLNTGELFF
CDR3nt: TGTGCCTGGAGTCTTTTAAACACCGGGGAGCTGTTTTTT

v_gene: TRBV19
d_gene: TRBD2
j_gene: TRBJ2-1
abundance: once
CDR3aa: CASSVLAEPNNEQFF
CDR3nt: TGTGCCAGTAGTGTCCTAGCGGAGCCGAATAATGAGCAGTTCTTC

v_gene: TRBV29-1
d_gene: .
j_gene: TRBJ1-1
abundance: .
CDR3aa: CSAAGTMNTEAFF
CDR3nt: TGCAGCGCCGCCGGGACAATGAACACTGAAGCTTTCTTT

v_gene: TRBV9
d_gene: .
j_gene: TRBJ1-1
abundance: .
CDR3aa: CASSALEPGAFF
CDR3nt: TGTGCCAGCAGCGCTTTGGAGCCCGGGGCTTTCTTT

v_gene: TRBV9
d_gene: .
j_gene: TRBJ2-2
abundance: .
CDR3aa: CASSVDYHTGELFF
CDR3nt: TGTGCCAGCAGCGTCGACTACCACACCGGGGAGCTGTTTTTT

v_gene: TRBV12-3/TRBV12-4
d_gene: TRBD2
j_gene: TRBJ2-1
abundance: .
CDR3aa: CASSFGASGGEFF
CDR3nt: TGTGCCAGCAGTTTTGGAGCTTCGGGGGGTGAGTTCTTC

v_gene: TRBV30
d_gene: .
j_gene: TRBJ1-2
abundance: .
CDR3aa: CAWSPGASYGYTF
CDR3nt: TGTGCCTGGTCTCCAGGGGCATCCTATGGCTACACCTTC

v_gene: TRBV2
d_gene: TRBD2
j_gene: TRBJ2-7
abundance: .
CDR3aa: CASSVGGSYEQYF
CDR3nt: TGTGCCAGCAGTGTTGGCGGGAGCTACGAGCAGTACTTC

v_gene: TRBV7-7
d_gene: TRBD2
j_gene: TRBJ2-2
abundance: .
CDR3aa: CASSLGGGRTGELFF
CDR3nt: TGTGCCAGCAGCCTAGGCGGGGGACGGACCGGGGAGCTGTTTTTT

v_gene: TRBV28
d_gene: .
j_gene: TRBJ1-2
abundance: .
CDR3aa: CAIGVDGYTF
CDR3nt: TGTGCCATAGGGGTTGATGGCTACACCTTC

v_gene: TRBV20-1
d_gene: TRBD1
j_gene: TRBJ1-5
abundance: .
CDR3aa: CSASGQGASQPQHF
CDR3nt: TGCAGTGCTAGTGGGCAGGGGGCTAGTCAGCCCCAGCATTTT

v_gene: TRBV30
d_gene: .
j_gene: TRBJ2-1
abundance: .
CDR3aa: CAWSGTGVLNEQFF
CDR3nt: TGTGCCTGGAGTGGAACGGGGGTGCTCAATGAGCAGTTCTTC

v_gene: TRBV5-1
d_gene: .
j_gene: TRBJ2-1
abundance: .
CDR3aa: CASSLSGEQFF
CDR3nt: TGCGCCAGCAGCTTGTCAGGGGAGCAGTTCTTC

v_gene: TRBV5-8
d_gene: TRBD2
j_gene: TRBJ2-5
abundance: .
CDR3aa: CASSLGRGVQETQYF
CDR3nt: TGTGCCAGCAGCTTGGGGCGGGGGGTCCAAGAGACCCAGTACTTC

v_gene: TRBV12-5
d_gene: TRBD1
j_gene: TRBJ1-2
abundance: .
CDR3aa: CASAQGADYGYTF
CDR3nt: TGTGCTAGTGCCCAGGGGGCTGACTATGGCTACACCTTC